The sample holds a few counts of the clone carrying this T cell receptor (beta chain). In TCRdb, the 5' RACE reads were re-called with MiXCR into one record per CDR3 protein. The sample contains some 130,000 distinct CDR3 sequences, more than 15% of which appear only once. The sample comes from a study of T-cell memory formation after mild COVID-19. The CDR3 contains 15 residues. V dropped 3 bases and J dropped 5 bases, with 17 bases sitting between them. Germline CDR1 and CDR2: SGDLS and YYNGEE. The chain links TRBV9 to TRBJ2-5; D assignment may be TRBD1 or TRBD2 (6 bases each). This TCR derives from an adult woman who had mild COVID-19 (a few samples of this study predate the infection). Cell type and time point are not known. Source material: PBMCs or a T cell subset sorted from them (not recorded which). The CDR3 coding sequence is TGTGCCAGCAGCGGTTTGCAGACAGGAGGGGAGACCCAGTACTTC. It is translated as CASSGLQTGGETQYF.